These 25 T cell receptor beta chains originate from one sample sequenced in a study of cytomegalovirus exposure and HLA in healthy donors. PCR employed 60 Vbeta and 13 Jbeta primers. Measured with immunoSEQ multiplex PCR; TCRdb has only the in-frame clones, and not every one. The top ten clones hold 1.8% of a sample with about 130,000 clones, about 10% of them seen once. Sequenced material: PBMCs. The source of these receptors is a man between 50 and 59 years old in good health and CMV-seronegative.

The sample holds a few counts of this clone. This probably arose from a read error, given a far larger clone one base away. The genes are TRBV27 and TRBJ1-3, with 7 bases matching TRBD1. J lost 2 bases, V lost 6 bases, and 4 bases had no gene match. The length of the CDR3 is 14 residues. Germline CDR1 reads MNHEY; CDR2 reads SMNVEV (reference sequence). In DNA, the CDR3 is TGTGCCAGCAGACCGACAGGGACTGGAAACACCATATATTTT. This encodes CASRPTGTGNTIYF.

The rearrangement links TRBV6-5 to TRBJ1-4; 7 nucleotides match TRBD1. Per the germline V gene, CDR1 is MNHEY and CDR2 is SVGAGI. The J segment lost 6 bases and the V segment lost 5 bases, leaving 6 bases of the junction unmatched. The CDR3 loop spans 14 amino acids. This CDR3 reads CASSKQGNDEKLFF. The CDR3 DNA is TGTGCCAGCAGTAAACAGGGGAATGATGAAAAACTGTTTTTT.

V usage is TRBV2 and J usage is TRBJ1-1, with 8 bases fitting TRBD1. Germline V CDR1 and CDR2: SNHLY, FYNNEI. After removal of 4 bases from V and 4 bases from J, the junction contained 14 bases not matched to a gene. This CDR3 spans 17 amino acids. The CDR3 protein is CASSGTFGQGKGTEAFF. The CDR3 coding sequence is TGTGCCAGCAGTGGCACCTTTGGACAGGGTAAAGGCACTGAAGCTTTCTTT. The variable domain in full, completed from reference TRBV2 and TRBJ1-1, reads EPEVTQTPSHQVTQMGQEVILRCVPISNHLYFYWYRQILGQKVEFLVSFYNNEISEKSEIFDDQFSVERPDGSNFTLKIRSTKLEDSAMYFCASSGTFGQGKGTEAFFGQGTRLTVV.

The chain combines TRBV28 with TRBJ1-2, with D possibly TRBD1 on 5 matching bases. V was trimmed by 8 bases and J by 4 bases, leaving 17 bases between them. Germline CDR1 is MDHEN and CDR2 is SYDVKM. CDR3 length: 14 amino acids. In nucleotides, the CDR3 is TGTGCCAGCCGAATAGGGACTGCCATCTATGGCTACACCTTC. This translates into CASRIGTAIYGYTF.

The rearrangement joins TRBV10-3 to TRBJ1-3; D ambiguous. V was shortened by 5 bases and J by 0 bases, with 11 bases between the two germline ends. Germline loops: CDR1 ENHRY, CDR2 SYGVKD. The CDR3 spans 15 residues. The CDR3 reads CAISPSLPSGNTIYF. The DNA for the CDR3 is TGTGCCATCAGTCCTTCTCTCCCCTCTGGAAACACCATATATTTT.

This chain connects TRBV30 to TRBJ1-4, with 7 bases matching TRBD1. From germline, CDR1 is GTSNPN and CDR2 SVGIG (reference sequence). The length of the CDR3 is 14 residues. The J segment lost 11 bases and the V segment lost 8 bases, leaving 17 bases of the junction unmatched. The CDR3 sequence is CAGMPGTDFGKLFF. The CDR3 bases are TGTGCCGGGATGCCCGGGACAGACTTTGGGAAACTGTTTTTT.

V gene TRBV25-1 combines with J gene TRBJ2-7; D possibly corresponds to TRBD2 (5 bases). The V end lost 4 bases, the J end lost 4 bases, and 17 bases lay between the germline ends. The CDR3 is 15 amino acids. In germline, CDR1 is MGHDK, CDR2 SYGVNS. CDR3 loop: CASSAPREREYEQYF. The CDR3 nucleotides are TGTGCCAGCAGTGCACCCCGGGAAAGGGAATACGAGCAGTACTTC.

This clone was observed a few times. V usage is TRBV18 and J usage is TRBJ2-2, with 7 bases fitting TRBD1. Germline CDR1 is KGHSH and CDR2 is LQKENI. The CDR3 has 13 amino acids. V gave up 3 bases and J gave up 6 bases; unmatched junction bases: 1. The CDR3 region is CASSPTGAGELFF. The CDR3, as DNA: TGTGCCAGCTCACCCACAGGGGCCGGGGAGCTGTTTTTT.

This chain joins TRBV6-6 and TRBJ2-5; a weak D match, TRBD2 (5 bases). V was trimmed by 6 bases and J by 4 bases, leaving 12 bases between them. The CDR3 covers 13 residues. CDR1 is MNHNY and CDR2 is SVGAGI in the germline V gene (reference sequence). CDR3 region: CASSPKGGETQYF. The CDR3 DNA reads TGTGCCAGCAGCCCGAAAGGAGGAGAGACCCAGTACTTC.

In its sample, this clone was seen a few times. This chain uses TRBV9 with TRBJ2-2, with 7 bases lining up with TRBD1. Losses at the gene ends were 2 bases for V and 5 bases for J; bases not matched to a gene: 6. Germline assignment: CDR1 SGDLS and CDR2 YYNGEE. The CDR3 sequence is 15 residues long. The CDR3 region is CASSVTRGRTGELFF. DNA of the CDR3: TGTGCCAGCAGCGTTACGAGGGGGCGGACCGGGGAGCTGTTTTTT. Drawing the rest from reference TRBV9 and TRBJ2-2, the complete variable domain is DSGVTQTPKHLITATGQRVTLRCSPRSGDLSVYWYQQSLDQGLQFLIQYYNGEERAKGNILERFSAQQFPDLHSELNLSSLELGDSALYFCASSVTRGRTGELFFGEGSRLTVL.

This rearrangement joins TRBV6-1 to TRBJ2-7; 8 bases are a match to TRBD2. The trim removed 6 bases at V and 3 bases at J, leaving 10 bases unmatched. The length of the CDR3 is 15 residues. Germline V CDR1 and CDR2: MNHNS, SASEGT. As DNA, the CDR3 is TGTGCCAGCAGCCTAGGACTAGCAGAATTCTACGAGCAGTACTTC. It specifies CASSLGLAEFYEQYF.

This clone was observed a few times. V usage is TRBV28 and J usage is TRBJ1-2; D is undetermined. The CDR3 has 14 residues. V shed 6 bases and J shed 4 bases, with 15 bases lying between them. The germline CDR1 and CDR2 sequences are MDHEN and SYDVKM. For the CDR3, the DNA is TGTGCCAGCAGGCGACCGGCAGGTCTCTATGGCTACACCTTC. Its translation: CASRRPAGLYGYTF.

This clone was seen a handful of times. The J gene is TRBJ1-2, the V gene TRBV30; D might be TRBD1 (5 bases). The germline V and J ends were trimmed by 1 base and 3 bases, with 9 bases remaining between them. Germline lookup yields CDR1 GTSNPN and CDR2 SVGIG (reference sequence). CDR3 length equals 13 residues. DNA of the CDR3: TGTGCCTGGAGTGAGGGGTTTGACTATGGCTACACCTTC. Its protein is CAWSEGFDYGYTF.

A few counts support this clone. This chain connects TRBV6-4 to TRBJ2-2; D is unclear. This CDR3 contains 14 residues. Per the germline V gene, CDR1 is MRHNA and CDR2 is SNTAGT. V lost 5 bases to trimming and J lost 3 bases, with 10 bases between them. The CDR3 here is CASSPARYTGELFF. CDR3 in DNA: TGTGCCAGCAGTCCCGCTCGGTACACCGGGGAGCTGTTTTTT.

The chain uses TRBV20-1 and TRBJ2-3; D remains unclear. The germline V gene has CDR1 DFQATT and CDR2 SNEGSKA (reference sequence). Trimming shortened V by 4 bases and J by 2 bases, and 4 bases separated the two germline ends. CDR3 length equals 11 residues. The CDR3 nucleotides read TGCAGTGCTACTATCACAGATACGCAGTATTTT. This sequence encodes CSATITDTQYF.

This clone occurred a few times. The chain uses TRBV11-2 and TRBJ1-2; 8 bases match TRBD1. Germline CDR1 SGHAT, CDR2 FQNNGV. Trimming cost V 3 bases and J 3 bases; bases outside gene matches: 12. This CDR3 has 17 amino acids. CDR3 nucleotide sequence: TGTGCCAGCAGCTTCGGGGACCAGGGGGCGCGGGACTATGGCTACACCTTC. Protein product: CASSFGDQGARDYGYTF.

There are a few counts of this clone. V gene TRBV18 combines with J gene TRBJ2-4, with TRBD2 as a possible D gene (5 bases). The V gene lost 6 bases and the J gene lost 6 bases, with 18 bases spanning the gap. The CDR3 spans 15 residues. The germline V gene has CDR1 KGHSH and CDR2 LQKENI. CDR3 in amino acids: CASSPHEGPGNIQYF. In DNA, the CDR3 is TGTGCCAGCTCCCCCCACGAGGGTCCGGGAAACATTCAGTACTTC.

This clone has only a few counts. V is TRBV7-9 and J is TRBJ1-4; TRBD1 is a possible D gene (5 bases). Per germline, CDR1 SEHNR and CDR2 FQNEAQ (reference sequence). Trimming took off 1 base at V and 7 bases at J, with 7 bases between the two ends. CDR3 length: 13 amino acids. The CDR3 DNA reads TGTGCCAGCAGCTTAGGCAGGGCTGAAAAACTGTTTTTT. This sequence encodes CASSLGRAEKLFF.

This clone has more than one count but fewer than ten. The CDR3: CASSSGGREEQYF. The CDR3 coding sequence is TGTGCCAGCAGTTCAGGGGGCCGTGAGGAGCAGTACTTC. The V call is TRBV28, the J call TRBJ2-7; 8 bases are a match to TRBD1. V dropped 4 bases and J dropped 7; count of bases not matched to a gene: 6. The CDR3 is 13 residues long. Germline V gene sequence: CDR1 MDHEN, CDR2 SYDVKM.

This clone was recorded a few times. This chain connects TRBV6-1 to TRBJ1-2, with D unclear. The V end was cut by 10 bases, the J end by 8 bases, with 17 bases between. The CDR3 runs to 12 residues. The V gene's germline CDR1 is MNHNS and CDR2 SASEGT. Here the CDR3 reads CAIARPLGGYTF. In nucleotides, the CDR3 is TGTGCCATCGCACGTCCTCTGGGCGGCTACACCTTC.

This clone was observed a few times. CDR3 DNA sequence: TGCAGCGCTGTCTGGAGGGTCAGGGCAAATGAGCAGTTCTTC. This sequence encodes CSAVWRVRANEQFF. This chain links TRBV29-1 with TRBJ2-1, with a possible D match to TRBD2 (6 bases). There are 14 residues in the CDR3. V was clipped by 7 bases and J by 7 bases, with 20 bases between them. CDR1 SQVTM and CDR2 ANQGSEA come from the germline V gene.

The chain is built from TRBV10-3 and TRBJ2-1, with 8 bases aligning to TRBD2. Germline assignment: CDR1 ENHRY and CDR2 SYGVKD. The CDR3 extends over 12 amino acids. With V trimmed by 4 bases and J by 10 bases, 3 bases remained unmatched. DNA of the CDR3: TGTGCCATCAGTGCAGGACTAGCAGAGCAGTTCTTC. It codes for CAISAGLAEQFF.

The chain uses TRBV5-1 and TRBJ2-7; 9 bases are shared with TRBD2. The germline V gene has CDR1 SGHRS and CDR2 YFSETQ. The CDR3 length is 17 residues. The J segment lost 3 bases and the V segment lost 0 bases, leaving 10 bases of the junction unmatched. The CDR3 spells CASSLAPATSGNYEQYF. The DNA for the CDR3 is TGCGCCAGCAGCTTGGCCCCGGCGACTAGCGGTAACTACGAGCAGTACTTC. Drawing the rest from reference TRBV5-1 and TRBJ2-7, the complete variable domain is KAGVTQTPRYLIKTRGQQVTLSCSPISGHRSVSWYQQTPGQGLQFLFEYFSETQRNKGNFPGRFSGRQFSNSRSEMNVSTLELGDSALYLCASSLAPATSGNYEQYFGPGTRLTVT.

About this clone itself: One junction end disagrees with the germline gene, perhaps due to a read error. The gene calls are TRBV11-3 and TRBJ1-1; no definite D call. The CDR3 totals 11 residues. Germline V gene sequence: CDR1 SGHNT, CDR2 YENEEA. CDR3: CASSRWTEAFF. CDR3 in DNA: TGTGCCAGCAGCCGCTGGACTGAAGCCTTCTTT.

The V gene is TRBV30, the J gene TRBJ2-3; 11 bases match TRBD1. This CDR3 contains 12 residues. V lost 7 bases to trimming and J lost 6 bases; unmatched junction nucleotides: 3. Germline-derived CDR1 and CDR2 are GTSNPN and SVGIG (reference sequence). The CDR3 sequence: CALGQGVDTQYF. The DNA for the CDR3 is TGTGCCTTGGGACAGGGGGTGGATACGCAGTATTTT.